The 10 T cell receptor beta chains presented below share a single source sample, sequenced in a study of regulatory T cells in long-lasting Graves disease. Time point noted: newly diagnosed GD, antithyroid drugs for less than 3 months. The TCR library was prepared using RNA isolated from PBMCs. Researchers made TCR beta libraries by using iRepertoire HTBI primers and running Arm-PCR on CDR3 regions. TCRdb re-called the multiplex PCR reads with MiXCR, one entry per CDR3 protein. The sample comprises 600,000 to 650,000 distinct CDR3 sequences, 15% to 20% of which are singletons, and approximately 18% rests with the top ten. These same records also appear under a second study, on T cells in Graves' hyperthyroidism and ophthalmopathy.

The specimen comprised peripheral blood mononuclear cells (PBMCs), sampled at new diagnosis, from a patient treated with antithyroid drugs. The receptors come from a woman in her 30s with Graves disease.

The rearrangement joins TRBV7-9 to TRBJ2-7; D gene unclear. Per the germline V gene, CDR1 is SEHNR and CDR2 is FQNEAQ (reference sequence). The germline V and J ends were trimmed by 5 bases and 5 bases, with 4 bases remaining between them. This CDR3 is 10 amino acids long. CDR3: CASSLHEQYF. The CDR3 nucleotides are TGTGCCAGCAGCCTTCACGAGCAGTACTTC.

This clonotype was seen ten or more times. The chain is built from TRBV7-2 and TRBJ2-2; 14 bases are a match to TRBD2. V lost 4 bases and J lost 8; bases outside the gene matches: 9. The germline V gene encodes CDR1 SGHTA and CDR2 FQGNSA. The length of the CDR3 is 17 residues. This CDR3 reads CASSWEGLAGGGGELFF. In DNA, the CDR3 is TGTGCCAGCAGCTGGGAAGGACTAGCGGGAGGAGGAGGGGAGCTGTTTTTT.

Many counts were recorded for this clonotype. V usage is TRBV20-1 and J usage is TRBJ1-1, with D possibly matching TRBD1 (5 bases). CDR3 length: 11 amino acids. Germline V gives CDR1 DFQATT, CDR2 SNEGSKA (reference sequence). Trimming left V 4 bases short and J 6 bases short, with 9 bases between. The CDR3 DNA sequence: TGCAGTGCTACCTGGGGCGCTGAAGCTTTCTTT. This codes for CSATWGAEAFF.

This clonotype was observed at least ten times. The chain links TRBV7-9 to TRBJ2-5; 9 nucleotides agree with TRBD2. The V and J ends lost 0 bases and 3 bases, in that order; junction bases with no gene match: 5. This CDR3 contains 16 residues. Germline V gene lookup returns CDR1 SEHNR and CDR2 FQNEAQ (reference sequence). The CDR3 here is CASSLAATSGKETQYF. In nucleotides, the CDR3 is TGTGCCAGCAGCTTAGCGGCGACTAGCGGAAAAGAGACCCAGTACTTC.

This clonotype was observed a few times. The chain recombines TRBV3-1 with TRBJ1-2; 8 bases are shared with TRBD1. Per the germline V gene, CDR1 is LGHDT and CDR2 is YNNKEL (reference sequence). V was clipped by 1 base and J by 0 bases; unmatched bases: 4. The CDR3 consists of 16 residues. The DNA for the CDR3 is TGTGCCAGCAGCCAAGGGACAGGGACGGCTAACTATGGCTACACCTTC. Translated, it gives CASSQGTGTANYGYTF.

There are a few counts of this clonotype. The CDR3 reads CASNLGLAGRGVQQETQYF. CDR3 nucleotides: TGTGCCAGCAACCTGGGGCTAGCGGGACGGGGGGTCCAACAAGAGACCCAGTACTTC. J is TRBJ2-5 and V is TRBV11-2; TRBD2 matches at 9 bases. The CDR3 sequence is 19 residues long. Losses at the gene ends were 7 bases for V and 2 bases for J; bases not matched to a gene: 20. The germline V gene has CDR1 SGHAT and CDR2 FQNNGV.

This clonotype was recorded at least ten times. In DNA, the CDR3 is TGTGCCAGCAGTCCCACAGGGGGCCCCCAGCATTTT. This sequence encodes CASSPTGGPQHF. The V call is TRBV3-1, the J call TRBJ1-5, with TRBD1 matching over 9 bases. The CDR3 has 12 amino acids. Germline V gene sequence: CDR1 LGHDT, CDR2 YNNKEL (reference sequence). The junction had 4 bases not matched to a gene; V was cut back by 6 bases and J by 10 bases.

To note about this clonotype: A much larger clone differs by one base, so this may be a read error. This chain uses TRBV20-1 with TRBJ2-1; maybe TRBD2 (5 bases). The CDR3 runs 15 residues. The germline V gene encodes CDR1 DFQATT and CDR2 SNEGSKA (reference sequence). DNA for the CDR3: TGCAGTGCTAGGGGAGACGGGAACTCCCACAATGAGCAGTTCTTC. It encodes CSARGDGNSHNEQFF.

The chain is built from TRBV12-3 or TRBV12-4 and TRBJ2-7; 9 positions agree with TRBD2. This CDR3 spans 17 amino acids. V was clipped by 1 base and J by 4 bases; unmatched bases: 11. The CDR3 bases are TGTGCCAGCAGTTTAGATCGAGCGGGAGGTATGCGGTACGAGCAGTACTTC. This codes for CASSLDRAGGMRYEQYF.

The sample holds a few counts of this clonotype. The V call is TRBV20-1, the J call TRBJ1-1, with D possibly TRBD1 on 5 matching bases. Germline CDR1 is DFQATT and CDR2 is SNEGSKA (reference sequence). The germline V and J ends were trimmed by 5 bases and 7 bases, with 14 bases remaining between them. The CDR3 has 12 amino acids. In DNA, the CDR3 is TGCAGTGCTCCCGGGGCGGACCTTGAAGCTTTCTTT. It specifies CSAPGADLEAFF.